This T cell receptor (beta chain) was observed in a study of blood T cell repertoires in COVID-19. In the authors' methods: Estimates of nucleated cell counts were drawn from the amplification of reference gene primers. TCRdb's copy holds only in-frame clones and misses some; the assay was immunoSEQ multiplex PCR. That table supplies the V and J calls and clone size; D and trimming were determined from the DNA. The sample contains about 170,000 clones, around four fifths of which appear only once. This clone was observed a handful of times. The clonotype comes from a woman between 50 and 59 years old who had recovered from COVID-19. The sample was PBMCs or T cells enriched from blood (not recorded which).

This CDR3 reads CVRSSGRGPYGYTF. The CDR3 nucleotides are TGTGTCAGAAGCTCGGGCCGAGGGCCATACGGCTACACCTTC. This rearrangement joins TRBV7-5 to TRBJ1-2. TRBV7-5 counts as a pseudogene. This CDR3 has 14 amino acids.